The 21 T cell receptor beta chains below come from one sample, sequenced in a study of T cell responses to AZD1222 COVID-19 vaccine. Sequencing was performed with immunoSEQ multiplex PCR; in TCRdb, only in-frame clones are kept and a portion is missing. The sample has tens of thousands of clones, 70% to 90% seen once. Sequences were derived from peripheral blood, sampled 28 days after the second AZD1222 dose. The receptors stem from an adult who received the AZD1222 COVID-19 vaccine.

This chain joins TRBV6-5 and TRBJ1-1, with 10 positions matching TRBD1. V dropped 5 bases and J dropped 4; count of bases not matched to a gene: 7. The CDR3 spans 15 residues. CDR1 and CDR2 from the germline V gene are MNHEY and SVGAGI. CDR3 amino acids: CASSRQGAVVTEAFF. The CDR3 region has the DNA TGTGCCAGCAGTAGACAGGGGGCGGTAGTCACTGAAGCTTTCTTT.

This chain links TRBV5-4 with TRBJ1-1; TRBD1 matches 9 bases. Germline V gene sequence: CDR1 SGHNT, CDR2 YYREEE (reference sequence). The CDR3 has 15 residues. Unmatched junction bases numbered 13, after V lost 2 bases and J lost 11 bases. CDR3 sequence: CASSFGGDRVVWAFF. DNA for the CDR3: TGTGCCAGCAGCTTTGGGGGGGACAGGGTAGTTTGGGCTTTCTTT.

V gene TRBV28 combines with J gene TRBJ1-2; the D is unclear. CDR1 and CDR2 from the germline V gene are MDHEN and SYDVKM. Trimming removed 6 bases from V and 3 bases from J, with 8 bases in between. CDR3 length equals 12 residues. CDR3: CASSKAHYGYTF. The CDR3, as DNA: TGTGCCAGCAGCAAGGCGCACTATGGCTACACCTTC.

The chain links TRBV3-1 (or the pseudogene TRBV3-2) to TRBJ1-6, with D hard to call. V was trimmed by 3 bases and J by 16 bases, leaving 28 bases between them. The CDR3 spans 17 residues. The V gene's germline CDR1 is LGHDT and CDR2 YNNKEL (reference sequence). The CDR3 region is CASSQVALGQSTYGLHF. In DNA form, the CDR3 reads TGTGCCAGCAGCCAGGTAGCGCTTGGGCAATCGACCTATGGACTCCACTTT.

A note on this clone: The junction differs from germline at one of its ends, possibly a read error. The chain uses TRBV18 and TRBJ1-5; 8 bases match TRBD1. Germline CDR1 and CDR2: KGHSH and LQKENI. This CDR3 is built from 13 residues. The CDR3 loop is CASSPGGGQPQHF. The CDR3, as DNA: TGTGCCAGTTCACCAGGGGGCGGTCAGCCCCAGCATTTT.

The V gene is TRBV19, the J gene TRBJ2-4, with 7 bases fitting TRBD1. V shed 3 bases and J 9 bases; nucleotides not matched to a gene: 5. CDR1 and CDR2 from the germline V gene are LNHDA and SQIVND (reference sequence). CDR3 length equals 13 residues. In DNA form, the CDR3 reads TGTGCCAGTAGTATCGGGCAGGGGGTCATTCAGTACTTC. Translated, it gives CASSIGQGVIQYF.

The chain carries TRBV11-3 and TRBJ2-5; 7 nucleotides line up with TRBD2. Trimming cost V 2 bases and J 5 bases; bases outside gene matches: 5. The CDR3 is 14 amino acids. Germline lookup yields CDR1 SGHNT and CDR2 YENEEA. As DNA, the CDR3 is TGTGCCAGCAGCTTAAACGGGGAGGGGGAGACCCAGTACTTC. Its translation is CASSLNGEGETQYF.

CDR3 in amino acids: CASSPGVLYEQYF. The DNA of the CDR3 is TGTGCCAGCAGCCCCGGGGTTCTGTACGAGCAGTACTTC. The chain couples TRBV7-3 to TRBJ2-7; possibly TRBD2 for D (5 bases). There are 13 residues in the CDR3. Per germline, CDR1 SGHTA and CDR2 FQGTGA. Trimming took off 5 bases at V and 4 bases at J, with 12 bases between the two ends.

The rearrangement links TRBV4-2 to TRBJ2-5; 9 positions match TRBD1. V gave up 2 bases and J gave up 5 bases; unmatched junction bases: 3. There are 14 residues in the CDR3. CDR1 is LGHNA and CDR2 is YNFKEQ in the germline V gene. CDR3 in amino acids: CASSQTGGQETQYF. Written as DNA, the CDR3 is TGTGCCAGCAGCCAAACAGGGGGCCAGGAGACCCAGTACTTC.

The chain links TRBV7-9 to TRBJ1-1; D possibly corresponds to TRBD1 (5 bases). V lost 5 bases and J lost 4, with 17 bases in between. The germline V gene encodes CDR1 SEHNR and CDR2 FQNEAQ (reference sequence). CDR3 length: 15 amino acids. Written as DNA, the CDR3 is TGTGCCAGCAGCACGCAGGGTAGGGTGACCACTGAAGCTTTCTTT. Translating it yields CASSTQGRVTTEAFF.

The CDR3 DNA follows: TGTGCCACCAGCAGAGTTATGGGGAGGGGCTACGAGCAGTACTTC. The encoded protein is CATSRVMGRGYEQYF. The chain employs TRBV15 and TRBJ2-7, with 7 bases that match TRBD2. Per germline, CDR1 LNHNV and CDR2 YYDKDF (reference sequence). The CDR3 totals 15 residues. The V gene end was trimmed by 1 base and the J gene end by 3 bases; junction bases not matched to a gene: 6. Based on the CDR3 plus reference TRBV15 and TRBJ2-7, the full variable domain is DAMVIQNPRYQVTQFGKPVTLSCSQTLNHNVMYWYQQKSSQAPKLLFHYYDKDFNNEADTPDNFQSRRPNTSFCFLDIRSPGLGDTAMYLCATSRVMGRGYEQYFGPGTRLTVT.

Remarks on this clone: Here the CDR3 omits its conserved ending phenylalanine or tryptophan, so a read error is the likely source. The CDR3 spells CASSLRDRRGGYTL. CDR3 nucleotide sequence: TGTGCCAGCAGCTTGAGGGACAGGCGGGGTGGCTACACCCTC. This chain joins TRBV5-6 and TRBJ1-2; the match to TRBD1 covers 8 bases. The CDR3 has 14 amino acids. The V and J ends lost 1 base and 7 bases, in that order; junction bases with no gene match: 6. Looked up from germline, CDR1 is SGHDT and CDR2 is YYEEEE.

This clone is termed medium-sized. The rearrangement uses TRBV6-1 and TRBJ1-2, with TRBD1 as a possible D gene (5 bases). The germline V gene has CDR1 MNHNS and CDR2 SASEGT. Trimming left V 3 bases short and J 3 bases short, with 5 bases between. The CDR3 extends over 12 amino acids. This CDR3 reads CASSEGDYGYTF. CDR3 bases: TGTGCCAGCAGTGAGGGGGACTATGGCTACACCTTC.

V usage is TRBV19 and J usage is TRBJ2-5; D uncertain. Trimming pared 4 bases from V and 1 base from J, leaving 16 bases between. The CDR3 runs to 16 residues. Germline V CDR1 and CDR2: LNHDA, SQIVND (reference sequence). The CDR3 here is CASSTPNPSTQETQYF. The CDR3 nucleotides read TGTGCCAGTAGTACGCCCAACCCGAGTACCCAAGAGACCCAGTACTTC. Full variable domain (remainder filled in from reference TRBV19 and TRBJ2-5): DGGITQSPKYLFRKEGQNVTLSCEQNLNHDAMYWYRQDPGQGLRLIYYSQIVNDFQKGDIAEGYSVSREKKESFPLTVTSAQKNPTAFYLCASSTPNPSTQETQYFGPGTRLLVL.

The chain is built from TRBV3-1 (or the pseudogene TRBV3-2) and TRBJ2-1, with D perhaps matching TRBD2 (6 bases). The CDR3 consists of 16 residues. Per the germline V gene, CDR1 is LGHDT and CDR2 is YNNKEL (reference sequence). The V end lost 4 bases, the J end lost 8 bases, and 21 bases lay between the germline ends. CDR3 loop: CASSLAGPTLGDEQFF. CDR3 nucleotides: TGTGCCAGCAGCCTCGCGGGACCTACTTTGGGGGATGAGCAGTTCTTC.

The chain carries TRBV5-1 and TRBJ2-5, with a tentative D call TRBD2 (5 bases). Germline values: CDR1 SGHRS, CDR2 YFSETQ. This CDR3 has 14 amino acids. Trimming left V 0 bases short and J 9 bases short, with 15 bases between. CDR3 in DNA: TGCGCCAGCAGCTTGGACGGCTCTACCGGGGCCCAGTACTTC. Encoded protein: CASSLDGSTGAQYF.

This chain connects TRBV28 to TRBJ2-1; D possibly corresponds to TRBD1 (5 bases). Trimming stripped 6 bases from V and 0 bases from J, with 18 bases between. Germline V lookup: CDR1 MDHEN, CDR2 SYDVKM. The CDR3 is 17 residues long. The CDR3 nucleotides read TGTGCCAGCAGAAAAGGCCCCGACAGAAGCTCCTACAATGAGCAGTTCTTC. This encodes CASRKGPDRSSYNEQFF.

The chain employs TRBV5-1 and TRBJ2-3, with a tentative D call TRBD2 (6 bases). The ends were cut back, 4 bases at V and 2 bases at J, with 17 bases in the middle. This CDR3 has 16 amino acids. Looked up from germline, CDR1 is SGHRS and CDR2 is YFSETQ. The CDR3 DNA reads TGCGCCAGCAGCCTCGGACCCGGAGGGCTCACAGATACGCAGTATTTT. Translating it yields CASSLGPGGLTDTQYF.

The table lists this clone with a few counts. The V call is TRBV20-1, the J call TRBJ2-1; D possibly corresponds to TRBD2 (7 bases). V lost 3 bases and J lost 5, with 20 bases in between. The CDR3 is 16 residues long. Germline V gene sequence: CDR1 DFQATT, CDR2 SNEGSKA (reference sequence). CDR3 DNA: TGCAGTGCTAGTCAGGCAAGGGGGGGGGCCCACAATGAGCAGTTCTTC. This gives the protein CSASQARGGAHNEQFF.

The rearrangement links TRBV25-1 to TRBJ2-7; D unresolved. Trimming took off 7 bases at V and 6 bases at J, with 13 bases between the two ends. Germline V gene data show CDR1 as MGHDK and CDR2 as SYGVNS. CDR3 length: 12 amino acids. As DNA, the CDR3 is TGTGCCAGCACCCCGGCCTGGGGCGAGCAGTACTTC. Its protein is CASTPAWGEQYF.

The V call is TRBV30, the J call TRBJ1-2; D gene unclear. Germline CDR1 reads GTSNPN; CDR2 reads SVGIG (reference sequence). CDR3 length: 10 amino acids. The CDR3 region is CAYGEGGYTF. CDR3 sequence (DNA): TGTGCGTATGGTGAGGGCGGCTACACCTTC.